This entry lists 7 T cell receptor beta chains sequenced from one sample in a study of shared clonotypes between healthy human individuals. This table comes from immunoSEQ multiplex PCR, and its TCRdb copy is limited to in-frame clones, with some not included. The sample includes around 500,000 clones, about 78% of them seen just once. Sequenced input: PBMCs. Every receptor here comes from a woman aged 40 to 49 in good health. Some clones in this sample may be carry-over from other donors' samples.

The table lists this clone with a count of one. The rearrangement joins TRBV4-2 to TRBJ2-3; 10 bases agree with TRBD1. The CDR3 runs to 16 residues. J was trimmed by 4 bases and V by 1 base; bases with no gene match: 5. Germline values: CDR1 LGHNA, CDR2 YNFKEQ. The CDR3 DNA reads TGTGCCAGCAGCCAAGTAGCGGGACAGGGGTCAGATACGCAGTATTTT. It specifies CASSQVAGQGSDTQYF.

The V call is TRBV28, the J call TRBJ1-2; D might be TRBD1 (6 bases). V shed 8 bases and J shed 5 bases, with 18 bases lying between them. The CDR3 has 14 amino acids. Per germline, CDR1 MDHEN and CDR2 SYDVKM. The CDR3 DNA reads TGTGCCAGCTTCCAAGGGGGGGGTTTGTATGGCTACACCTTC. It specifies CASFQGGGLYGYTF.

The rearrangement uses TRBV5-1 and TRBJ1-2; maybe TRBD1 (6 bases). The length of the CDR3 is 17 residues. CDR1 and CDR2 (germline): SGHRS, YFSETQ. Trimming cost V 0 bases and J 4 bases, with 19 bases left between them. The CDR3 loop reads CASSLDFPKWGAYGYTF. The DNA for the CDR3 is TGCGCCAGCAGCTTGGATTTCCCGAAGTGGGGGGCCTATGGCTACACCTTC.

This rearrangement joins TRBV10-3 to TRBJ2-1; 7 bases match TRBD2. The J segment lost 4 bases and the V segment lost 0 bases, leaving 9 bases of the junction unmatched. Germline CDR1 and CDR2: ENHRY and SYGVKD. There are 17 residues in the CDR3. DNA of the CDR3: TGTGCCATCAGTGAGTCTGGGGGAGGGCCATTTTACAATGAGCAGTTCTTC. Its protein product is CAISESGGGPFYNEQFF.

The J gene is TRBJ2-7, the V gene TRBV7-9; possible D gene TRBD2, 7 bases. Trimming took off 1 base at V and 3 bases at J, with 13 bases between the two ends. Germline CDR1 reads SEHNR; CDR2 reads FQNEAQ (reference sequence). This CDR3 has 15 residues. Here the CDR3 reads CASSLEAGAGYEQYF. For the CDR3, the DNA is TGTGCCAGCAGCTTAGAGGCGGGGGCAGGCTACGAGCAGTACTTC.

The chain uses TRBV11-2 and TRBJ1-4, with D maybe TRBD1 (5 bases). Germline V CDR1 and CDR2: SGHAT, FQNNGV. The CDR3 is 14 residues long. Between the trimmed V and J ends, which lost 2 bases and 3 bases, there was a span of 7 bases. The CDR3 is CASSLRQSNEKLFF. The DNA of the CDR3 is TGTGCCAGCAGCTTACGACAGTCTAATGAAAAACTGTTTTTT. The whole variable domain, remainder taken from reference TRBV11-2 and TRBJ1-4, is EAGVAQSPRYKIIEKRQSVAFWCNPISGHATLYWYQQILGQGPKLLIQFQNNGVVDDSQLPKDRFSAERLKGVDSTLKIQPAKLEDSAVYLCASSLRQSNEKLFFGSGTQLSVL.

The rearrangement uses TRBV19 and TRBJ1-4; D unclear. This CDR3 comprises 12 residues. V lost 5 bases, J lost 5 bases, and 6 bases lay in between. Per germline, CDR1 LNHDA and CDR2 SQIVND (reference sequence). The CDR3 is CASSAPNEKLFF. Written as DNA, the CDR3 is TGTGCCAGTAGTGCCCCGAATGAAAAACTGTTTTTT.